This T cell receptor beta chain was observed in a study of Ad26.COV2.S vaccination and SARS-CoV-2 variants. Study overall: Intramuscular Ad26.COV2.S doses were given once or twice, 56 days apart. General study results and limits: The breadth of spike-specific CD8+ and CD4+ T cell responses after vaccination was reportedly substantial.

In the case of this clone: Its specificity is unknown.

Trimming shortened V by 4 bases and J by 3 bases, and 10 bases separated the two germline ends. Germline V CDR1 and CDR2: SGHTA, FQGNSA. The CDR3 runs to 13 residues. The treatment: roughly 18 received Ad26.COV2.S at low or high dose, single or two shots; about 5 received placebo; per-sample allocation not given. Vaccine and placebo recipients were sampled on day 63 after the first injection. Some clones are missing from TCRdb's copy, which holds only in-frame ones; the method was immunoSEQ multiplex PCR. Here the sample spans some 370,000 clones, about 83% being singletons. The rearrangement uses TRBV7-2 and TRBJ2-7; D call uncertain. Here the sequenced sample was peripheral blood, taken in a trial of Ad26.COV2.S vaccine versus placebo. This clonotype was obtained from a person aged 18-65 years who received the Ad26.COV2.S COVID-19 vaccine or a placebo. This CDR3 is CASSSAGYYEQYF. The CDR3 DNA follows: TGTGCCAGCAGCTCCGCCGGCTACTACGAGCAGTACTTC.